The following is a T cell receptor (beta chain) sequence with its context. In this sample, this clone turned up many times. No antigen is known for it. The input lacks base qualities; no much larger clone sits a single base away. The sample originates from a study of metastatic and nonmetastatic thyroid tumors (TCRdb year 2020). Context from the whole study: Repertoires were compared across peripheral blood and tumor or nodule tissue samples from malignant and benign thyroid patients.

The CDR3, from cysteine to phenylalanine, totals 13 residues. The read is trimmed to its CDR3 DNA, 39 bases read in frame from base 1. V and J are truncated by 1 base and 12 bases respectively, leaving an intervening sequence of 13 bases. CDR1 and CDR2 were assigned from the germline V gene as SGHAT and FQNNGV. The library was built by means of PCR. The instrument was an Illumina HiSeq 4000. The TCR beta-chain CDR3 region of each patient was profiled by high-throughput sequencing. The study's processing was this. A classifier to discriminate distant-metastatic papillary thyroid cancer patients was built from CDR3 differences across clinicopathological groups. The Shannon index was used to assess repertoire diversity, and the Morisita-Horn index was used to assess tumor-blood repertoire similarity. TCRdb itself trimmed the public reads at Q25 with fastp, ran MiXCR and retained productive beta chains. These V and J calls originate from TCRdb's pipeline instead of the authors' own analysis. This sample holds about 39,000 clones; approximately 19% were observed only once. The ten largest clones add up to about 16% of the sample.

Before undergoing thyroid surgery, none of the patients had been given any kind of treatment. Patient clinical samples collected from the early 2010s to the late 2010s were retrospectively analysed using T-cell receptor beta sequencing. What the study reported, not specific to this receptor: TCR beta diversity was reported as significantly higher in malignant tumors than in benign nodules, in both blood and tumor samples.

Sequencing was carried out using blood. The chain is made from TRBV11-2 and TRBJ2-1, with the D gene not confidently named. The receptor was isolated from a female donor with papillary thyroid cancer or a benign thyroid nodule (not recorded which). Some clones in this sample may be carry-over from other donors' samples. The CDR3: CASSLVDPLGQFF. The nucleotide sequence is given as TGTGCCAGCAGCTTAGTGGATCCCCTTGGGCAGTTCTTC.